A single sample gave rise to the 23 T cell receptor beta chains below, sequenced in a study of T cell responses to AZD1222 COVID-19 vaccine (dated by TCRdb to the early 2020s). The time point label on this specimen signifies: baseline before first vaccination. Receptors were amplified or captured by the immunoSEQ multiplex PCR assay. TCRdb retrieved this table from immuneACCESS and kept in-frame rearrangements only. Not all clones are present; in checked studies, unresolved V genes account for under half, and no reason is known for the remainder. Present in this sample are about 100,000 clones, around 90% of which were seen just once. 1.5% to 2% of the sample belongs to the ten largest clones. Source: peripheral blood, taken on day 0 of AZD1222 vaccination. The receptors come from an adult in good health.

The CDR3 coding sequence is TGCGCCAGCAGCTTGTGGGCAGGGGGATCGACCGGGGAGCTGTTTTTT. This sequence encodes CASSLWAGGSTGELFF. V gene TRBV5-1 combines with J gene TRBJ2-2; 7 positions match TRBD1. CDR1 and CDR2 (germline): SGHRS, YFSETQ. Unmatched junction bases numbered 8, after V lost 1 base and J lost 5 bases. The CDR3 spans 16 residues.

The J gene is TRBJ2-2, the V gene TRBV28; 10 bases match TRBD1. J lost 3 bases, V lost 5 bases, and 3 bases had no gene match. The CDR3 is made up of 15 amino acids. The germline CDR1 and CDR2 sequences are MDHEN and SYDVKM. The CDR3 loop is CASSTGTGDTGELFF. The CDR3, as DNA: TGTGCCAGCAGTACCGGGACAGGGGACACCGGGGAGCTGTTTTTT.

This chain connects TRBV11-2 to TRBJ2-1; no clear D. CDR3 length equals 14 residues. Per germline, CDR1 SGHAT and CDR2 FQNNGV. V was trimmed by 7 bases and J by 4 bases, leaving 14 bases between them. CDR3 region: CASNPGQSYNEQFF. The CDR3 DNA reads as TGTGCCAGCAATCCCGGGCAATCATACAATGAGCAGTTCTTC.

The CDR3 here is CAWRSKHRSFYEQYF. The CDR3 region has the DNA TGTGCCTGGAGATCGAAGCACCGCAGTTTCTACGAGCAGTACTTC. The J gene is TRBJ2-7, the V gene TRBV30; D gene unclear. Germline assignment: CDR1 GTSNPN and CDR2 SVGIG (reference sequence). With 3 bases removed from V and 3 bases from J, the gap between germline ends came to 18 bases. CDR3 size: 15 residues.

V usage is TRBV24-1 and J usage is TRBJ2-2; maybe TRBD1 (5 bases). The germline V gene encodes CDR1 KGHDR and CDR2 SFDVKD. The germline V and J ends were trimmed by 0 bases and 3 bases, with 7 bases remaining between them. The CDR3 contains 15 residues. CDR3 residues: CATSDLARDTGELFF. In DNA, the CDR3 is TGTGCCACCAGTGATTTGGCCAGGGACACCGGGGAGCTGTTTTTT.

V gene TRBV9 combines with J gene TRBJ2-1, with TRBD2 identical over 12 bases. The CDR3 spans 21 residues. Germline V lookup: CDR1 SGDLS, CDR2 YYNGEE. The V and J ends lost 0 bases and 0 bases, in that order; junction bases with no gene match: 13. The chain's CDR3 is CASSVASPGLAGQSSYNEQFF. DNA of the CDR3: TGTGCCAGCAGCGTAGCTAGTCCCGGACTAGCGGGGCAGAGCTCCTACAATGAGCAGTTCTTC.

The chain is built from TRBV11-3 and TRBJ2-7; D may be TRBD1 (5 bases). Trimming shortened V by 0 bases and J by 3 bases, and 12 bases separated the two germline ends. The germline gives CDR1 SGHNT, CDR2 YENEEA. The CDR3 has 15 residues. The CDR3 DNA sequence: TGTGCCAGCAGCTTAGACTCTGGCAGGGACTACGAGCAGTACTTC. Amino acid sequence: CASSLDSGRDYEQYF.

This clone occurred once. The gene calls are TRBV6-1 and TRBJ1-6; D call uncertain. V dropped 2 bases and J dropped 13 bases, with 12 bases sitting between them. Germline CDR1 MNHNS, CDR2 SASEGT. This CDR3 comprises 13 residues. The CDR3, as DNA: TGTGCCAGCAGTGAAAACACGGATAAGCCCCTCCACTTT. Translated, it gives CASSENTDKPLHF.

The chain joins TRBV29-1 to TRBJ1-4, with TRBD1 matching 11 bases. The CDR3 consists of 19 residues. Trimming cost V 3 bases and J 6 bases; bases outside gene matches: 18. Per germline, CDR1 SQVTM and CDR2 ANQGSEA. The CDR3 is CSVDASTAGQGAQDEKLFF. The DNA for the CDR3 is TGCAGCGTTGATGCCTCAACCGCCGGACAGGGGGCGCAGGATGAAAAACTGTTTTTT.

The V and J genes are TRBV7-6 and TRBJ2-1; possibly TRBD1 or TRBD2 for D (5 bases each). Germline CDR1 reads SGHVS; CDR2 reads FNYEAQ. Trimming removed 5 bases at V and 0 bases at J, with 14 bases between. CDR3 length equals 16 residues. CDR3 bases: TGTGCCAGCAGCCCGGGACCGGCTCCCTCCTACAATGAGCAGTTCTTC. Its translation: CASSPGPAPSYNEQFF.

This clone was seen a single time. The chain carries TRBV4-2 and TRBJ2-1; D remains ambiguous. The CDR3 length is 15 residues. CDR1 and CDR2 (germline): LGHNA, YNFKEQ. With 0 bases removed from V and 2 bases from J, the gap between germline ends came to 8 bases. The CDR3, as DNA: TGTGCCAGCAGCCAAGAAGGGTCTACCTACAATGAGCAGTTCTTC. This sequence encodes CASSQEGSTYNEQFF.

This sequence joins TRBV18 and TRBJ1-1; D might be TRBD1 (6 bases). With 7 bases removed from V and 5 bases from J, the gap between germline ends came to 17 bases. Germline CDR1 KGHSH, CDR2 LQKENI. This CDR3 comprises 14 residues. As DNA, the CDR3 is TGTGCCAGCTTTCTCGTCACGGGGACAACTGAAGCTTTCTTT. Its protein is CASFLVTGTTEAFF.

V gene TRBV7-9 combines with J gene TRBJ1-6; unclear D gene. CDR1 and CDR2 (germline): SEHNR, FQNEAQ (reference sequence). V gave up 1 base and J gave up 9 bases, with 10 bases separating them. CDR3 length equals 14 residues. The CDR3 reads CASSLGQITSPLHF. In DNA, the CDR3 is TGTGCCAGCAGCTTAGGGCAGATTACTTCACCCCTCCACTTT.

The chain employs TRBV29-1 and TRBJ2-1; D is undetermined. The CDR3 has 11 amino acids. Germline V lookup: CDR1 SQVTM, CDR2 ANQGSEA. Trimming left V 2 bases short and J 9 bases short, with 8 bases between. The CDR3 reads CSVERPIEQFF. The CDR3 DNA is TGCAGCGTTGAAAGGCCGATTGAGCAGTTCTTC.

This clone was seen once. The CDR3, as DNA: TGCGCCAGCAGCCGGGACAGGGGACTGGACGAGCAGTACTTC. Protein: CASSRDRGLDEQYF. V and J are TRBV5-1 and TRBJ2-7, with 10 bases that match TRBD1. V lost 4 bases and J lost 5; bases outside the gene matches: 6. From germline, CDR1 is SGHRS and CDR2 YFSETQ. This CDR3 is built from 14 residues.

This chain joins TRBV29-1 and TRBJ2-3; D gene ambiguous. The CDR3 runs 13 residues. The germline V gene has CDR1 SQVTM and CDR2 ANQGSEA. V lost 8 bases to trimming and J lost 0 bases, with 12 bases between them. CDR3: CSLGVTSTDTQYF. The CDR3 DNA reads TGCAGCTTGGGTGTCACTAGCACAGATACGCAGTATTTT.

The chain employs TRBV25-1 and TRBJ1-2; a possible D gene is TRBD1 (5 bases). Germline V lookup: CDR1 MGHDK, CDR2 SYGVNS. This CDR3 comprises 12 residues. V was cut by 1 base and J by 7 bases, with 7 bases left in between. CDR3 DNA: TGTGCCAGCAGTGAATCAGGGTTTGGCTACACCTTC. Its protein product is CASSESGFGYTF.

The chain joins TRBV20-1 to TRBJ1-2; D is undetermined. CDR3 length: 11 residues. Germline values: CDR1 DFQATT, CDR2 SNEGSKA (reference sequence). The CDR3 sequence is CTSRSNYGYTF. The CDR3 nucleotides read TGCACTTCGAGGTCTAACTATGGCTACACCTTC.

The chain carries TRBV30 and TRBJ2-7; possibly TRBD1 for D (8 bases). There are 13 residues in the CDR3. Germline V gene sequence: CDR1 GTSNPN, CDR2 SVGIG (reference sequence). V lost 2 bases and J 3 bases, leaving 11 bases between the germline ends. The CDR3 region is CAWSTGGGYEQYF. CDR3 nucleotides: TGTGCCTGGAGTACAGGGGGGGGCTACGAGCAGTACTTC.

This chain links TRBV5-6 with TRBJ2-7; D is uncertain. The length of the CDR3 is 14 residues. Per the germline V gene, CDR1 is SGHDT and CDR2 is YYEEEE. V shed 0 bases and J shed 1 base, with 8 bases lying between them. This CDR3 reads CASSLGVVSYEQYF. The CDR3 bases are TGTGCCAGCAGCTTGGGGGTGGTTTCCTACGAGCAGTACTTC.

J is TRBJ2-1 and V is TRBV5-1; 11 bases match TRBD2. The CDR3 covers 14 residues. Germline values: CDR1 SGHRS, CDR2 YFSETQ. V shed 5 bases, J shed 8 bases, and the junction held 6 bases outside the gene matches. The chain's CDR3 is CASSPGTSGYEQFF. In DNA form, the CDR3 reads TGCGCCAGCAGTCCCGGGACTAGCGGTTATGAGCAGTTCTTC.

The chain recombines TRBV19 with TRBJ2-5; unclear D gene. This CDR3 is 12 amino acids long. The germline gives CDR1 LNHDA, CDR2 SQIVND (reference sequence). Trimming stripped 9 bases from V and 2 bases from J, with 10 bases between. The CDR3 DNA follows: TGTGCCAGGGTGGGGTGTCAAGAGACCCAGTACTTC. Amino acid sequence: CARVGCQETQYF.

The V call is TRBV10-3, the J call TRBJ2-5; unclear D gene. Germline V CDR1 and CDR2: ENHRY, SYGVKD. The CDR3 has 14 amino acids. The V and J ends lost 0 bases and 3 bases respectively, with 8 bases between them. The CDR3 nucleotides are TGTGCCATCAGTGAGTCATCGGGTAAAGAGACCCAGTACTTC. Encoded protein: CAISESSGKETQYF.